One sample yielded the 27 T cell receptor beta chains listed below, sequenced in a study of cytomegalovirus exposure and HLA in healthy donors. Sequencing was performed with immunoSEQ multiplex PCR; in TCRdb, only in-frame clones are kept and a portion is missing. The sample lists about 56,000 clones; roughly 93% were seen once. The sample consisted of PBMCs. These receptors came from a woman aged 18-29 years in good health and CMV-seropositive.

This sequence joins TRBV2 and TRBJ1-5; 7 bases are a match to TRBD1. The CDR3 spans 14 residues. The germline CDR1 and CDR2 sequences are SNHLY and FYNNEI. V was pared by 7 bases and J by 4 bases, with 7 bases of the junction left unmatched. The CDR3 DNA reads as TGTGCCAGCATGACCGGGACAGCTAATCAGCCCCAGCATTTT. Translated: CASMTGTANQPQHF.

The chain employs TRBV29-1 and TRBJ1-1; 10 nucleotides agree with TRBD1. Unmatched junction bases numbered 2, after V lost 4 bases and J lost 3 bases. The CDR3 totals 13 residues. From germline, CDR1 is SQVTM and CDR2 ANQGSEA. CDR3 nucleotide sequence: TGCAGCGTTGGACAGGGGGCCTACACTGAAGCTTTCTTT. Translation: CSVGQGAYTEAFF.

The chain links TRBV7-8 to TRBJ2-1, with D hard to call. The V end lost 2 bases, the J end lost 8 bases, and 4 bases lay between the germline ends. Germline CDR1 is SGHVS and CDR2 is FQNEAQ. The CDR3 has 11 residues. CDR3: CASSLSDEQFF. CDR3 sequence (DNA): TGTGCCAGCAGCTTATCGGATGAGCAGTTCTTC.

The chain has TRBV6-1 and TRBJ2-7, with TRBD1 matching 9 bases. This CDR3 region has 14 residues. Losses at the gene ends were 8 bases for V and 4 bases for J; bases not matched to a gene: 9. The germline CDR1 and CDR2 sequences are MNHNS and SASEGT. The CDR3 loop is CASFWTGEGYEQYF. The CDR3 DNA is TGTGCCAGCTTTTGGACAGGGGAAGGTTACGAGCAGTACTTC.

The V call is TRBV19, the J call TRBJ2-5; 10 bases match TRBD1. The ends lost 4 bases at V and 5 bases at J; junction bases unmatched: 7. CDR1 is LNHDA and CDR2 is SQIVND in the germline V gene (reference sequence). This CDR3 comprises 15 residues. CDR3 in amino acids: CASSTRPGQGETQYF. As DNA, the CDR3 is TGTGCCAGTAGTACGCGACCGGGACAGGGGGAGACCCAGTACTTC. Supplemented by reference TRBV19 and TRBJ2-5, the full variable domain reads DGGITQSPKYLFRKEGQNVTLSCEQNLNHDAMYWYRQDPGQGLRLIYYSQIVNDFQKGDIAEGYSVSREKKESFPLTVTSAQKNPTAFYLCASSTRPGQGETQYFGPGTRLLVL.

This rearrangement joins TRBV25-1 to TRBJ2-1, with 8 bases aligning to TRBD2. CDR1 and CDR2 from the germline V gene are MGHDK and SYGVNS. The junction had 13 bases not matched to a gene; V was cut back by 4 bases and J by 8 bases. The CDR3 runs 16 residues. The CDR3 nucleotides are TGTGCCAGCAGTGTCCGCGGGGGGCAAGGAATCGATGAGCAGTTCTTC. Its translation: CASSVRGGQGIDEQFF.

The J gene is TRBJ2-3, the V gene TRBV10-2; 10 bases are shared with TRBD2. Looked up from germline, CDR1 is WSHSY and CDR2 is SAAADI. V was pared by 8 bases and J by 1 base, with 0 bases of the junction left unmatched. CDR3 length: 13 residues. Written as DNA, the CDR3 is TGCGCCAGCCTAGCGGGGGGCACAGATACGCAGTATTTT. Translation: CASLAGGTDTQYF.

The chain links TRBV27 to TRBJ2-7, with TRBD1 matching over 9 bases. V was clipped by 5 bases and J by 1 base; unmatched bases: 9. Germline-derived CDR1 and CDR2 are MNHEY and SMNVEV (reference sequence). The CDR3 has 16 residues. CDR3 coding DNA: TGTGCCAGCAGTATGACTCCGGGACAGGGATCCTACGAGCAGTACTTC. This encodes CASSMTPGQGSYEQYF.

This chain joins TRBV15 and TRBJ2-1; D is unclear. The ends were cut back, 2 bases at V and 1 base at J, with 15 bases in the middle. CDR1 LNHNV and CDR2 YYDKDF come from the germline V gene (reference sequence). The CDR3 runs to 17 residues. DNA of the CDR3: TGTGCCACCAGCAGAACCCCCACGGGTCCATCCTACAATGAGCAGTTCTTC. Translating gives CATSRTPTGPSYNEQFF.

The chain has TRBV19 and TRBJ1-2; no clear D. V dropped 3 bases and J dropped 6 bases, with 11 bases sitting between them. From germline, CDR1 is LNHDA and CDR2 SQIVND (reference sequence). This CDR3 region has 13 residues. CDR3 sequence (DNA): TGTGCCAGTAGTATGTATGCGGGAAATGGCTACACCTTC. Its translation: CASSMYAGNGYTF.

The genes are TRBV7-9 and TRBJ2-1; the match to TRBD1 covers 7 bases. The CDR3 runs to 11 residues. V was clipped by 7 bases and J by 10 bases; unmatched bases: 4. Germline V gene data show CDR1 as SEHNR and CDR2 as FQNEAQ (reference sequence). This chain's CDR3 is CASIRQGEQFF. The DNA for the CDR3 is TGTGCCAGCATCAGACAGGGAGAGCAGTTCTTC.

J is TRBJ2-3 and V is TRBV7-7; TRBD2 agrees at 7 bases. The CDR3 extends over 15 amino acids. The V and J ends lost 5 bases and 0 bases, in that order; junction bases with no gene match: 5. The germline V gene has CDR1 SSHAT and CDR2 FNYEAQ (reference sequence). The CDR3 loop reads CASSPRDYSTDTQYF. In nucleotides, the CDR3 is TGTGCCAGCAGCCCGCGGGACTACAGCACAGATACGCAGTATTTT.

This chain links TRBV18 with TRBJ1-1; 8 bases match TRBD1. CDR3 length equals 15 residues. Germline CDR1 reads KGHSH; CDR2 reads LQKENI. Trimming took 3 bases from V and 1 from J; bases not matched to a gene: 4. The CDR3 coding sequence is TGTGCCAGCTCACCCTGGACAGGGACGAACACTGAAGCTTTCTTT. It codes for CASSPWTGTNTEAFF.

The V and J genes are TRBV7-6 and TRBJ1-6, with D possibly being TRBD1 (5 bases). Trimming removed 5 bases from V and 9 bases from J, with 20 bases in between. From germline, CDR1 is SGHVS and CDR2 FNYEAQ. CDR3 size: 16 residues. CDR3 bases: TGTGCCAGCAGCCCCCCAGGACAAAGAAAGCCTTCACCCCTCCACTTT. Amino acid sequence: CASSPPGQRKPSPLHF.

The V gene is TRBV19, the J gene TRBJ2-2, with 10 nucleotides matching TRBD1. Germline CDR1 and CDR2: LNHDA and SQIVND (reference sequence). Losses at the gene ends were 1 base for V and 8 bases for J; bases not matched to a gene: 7. The CDR3 loop spans 16 amino acids. CDR3 in amino acids: CASSIGQGAQPGELFF. The CDR3 DNA sequence: TGTGCCAGTAGTATAGGACAGGGGGCGCAACCAGGGGAGCTGTTTTTT.

The chain couples TRBV10-1 to TRBJ2-7, with 7 nucleotides matching TRBD1. CDR3 length equals 13 residues. The ends lost 6 bases at V and 6 bases at J; junction bases unmatched: 8. The V gene's germline CDR1 is WNHNN and CDR2 SYGVQD (reference sequence). The CDR3 loop reads CASRPNTGVEQYF. CDR3 DNA sequence: TGCGCCAGCAGGCCTAACACAGGGGTCGAGCAGTACTTC.

The chain couples TRBV7-6 to TRBJ2-1; the match to TRBD2 covers 8 bases. Trimming took 3 bases from V and 2 from J; bases not matched to a gene: 3. Per the germline V gene, CDR1 is SGHVS and CDR2 is FNYEAQ. This CDR3 is built from 15 residues. DNA of the CDR3: TGTGCCAGCAGCTTTATCGGGGGGGCCTACAATGAGCAGTTCTTC. Its protein is CASSFIGGAYNEQFF.

The J gene is TRBJ2-3, the V gene TRBV11-3, with D possibly matching TRBD2 (6 bases). Germline CDR1 and CDR2: SGHNT and YENEEA. The CDR3 length is 15 residues. The ends were cut back, 4 bases at V and 0 bases at J, with 11 bases in the middle. This CDR3 reads CASSSGGPSTDTQYF. DNA of the CDR3: TGTGCCAGCAGCTCCGGAGGGCCTAGCACAGATACGCAGTATTTT.

The chain combines TRBV13 with TRBJ2-7; 7 nucleotides match TRBD2. V was clipped by 3 bases and J by 0 bases; unmatched bases: 5. CDR1 is PRHDT, CDR2 FYEKMQ, per germline (reference sequence). CDR3 size: 15 residues. CDR3 in amino acids: CASSFGGESSYEQYF. CDR3 coding DNA: TGTGCCAGCAGCTTTGGGGGGGAGAGCTCCTACGAGCAGTACTTC.

The V gene is TRBV5-6, the J gene TRBJ1-1; no clear D. Germline CDR1 is SGHDT and CDR2 is YYEEEE. The CDR3 runs to 12 residues. V was trimmed by 5 bases and J by 3 bases, leaving 8 bases between them. CDR3 in DNA: TGTGCCAGCAGTTCTAGTTACACTGAAGCTTTCTTT. Protein: CASSSSYTEAFF.

The count of this clone is one. The V gene is TRBV7-6, the J gene TRBJ2-5; perhaps TRBD1 as D (6 bases). Germline loops: CDR1 SGHVS, CDR2 FNYEAQ. The CDR3 covers 13 residues. V was trimmed by 9 bases and J by 7 bases, leaving 18 bases between them. DNA of the CDR3: TGTGCCAGGGAAATAGGTCCCAGGGGGACCCAGTACTTC. Translated: CAREIGPRGTQYF.

The V and J genes are TRBV6-1 and TRBJ1-1; TRBD1 aligns across 8 bases. The germline V gene has CDR1 MNHNS and CDR2 SASEGT. The CDR3 spans 16 residues. The V gene end was trimmed by 2 bases and the J gene end by 4 bases; junction bases not matched to a gene: 9. The CDR3 is CASSESTTGVGTEAFF. DNA of the CDR3: TGTGCCAGCAGTGAAAGTACGACAGGGGTCGGCACTGAAGCTTTCTTT.

The rearrangement joins TRBV18 to TRBJ2-5, with D maybe TRBD1 (7 bases). Germline loops: CDR1 KGHSH, CDR2 LQKENI. The CDR3 has 15 amino acids. Trimming cost V 0 bases and J 5 bases, with 13 bases left between them. For the CDR3, the DNA is TGTGCCAGCTCACCACCGGCAGGGGGAGGCGAGACCCAGTACTTC. Encoded protein: CASSPPAGGGETQYF.

The chain links TRBV4-1 to TRBJ2-7; D possibly corresponds to TRBD2 (5 bases). Trimming shortened V by 2 bases and J by 2 bases, and 13 bases separated the two germline ends. This CDR3 region has 15 residues. Germline CDR1 is MGHRA and CDR2 is YSYEKL. The CDR3: CASSQYGEPTYEQYF. The CDR3 DNA follows: TGCGCCAGCAGCCAATACGGGGAACCCACCTACGAGCAGTACTTC.

This clone was seen just once. The chain carries TRBV5-1 and TRBJ1-1; TRBD1 matches at 7 bases. CDR3 length equals 16 residues. With 4 bases clipped from V and 1 base from J, the junction kept 10 bases outside the gene matches. The germline V gene encodes CDR1 SGHRS and CDR2 YFSETQ. The CDR3 region is CASSTGDGVPNTEAFF. The CDR3, as DNA: TGCGCCAGCAGCACAGGGGACGGAGTCCCGAACACTGAAGCTTTCTTT.

J is TRBJ2-7 and V is TRBV29-1; 8 nucleotides line up with TRBD1. CDR3 length: 13 residues. The germline CDR1 and CDR2 sequences are SQVTM and ANQGSEA. V lost 7 bases and J lost 5; bases outside the gene matches: 10. As DNA, the CDR3 is TGCAGCGCCCTGACAGGGGCAATCAACGAGCAGTACTTC. This gives the protein CSALTGAINEQYF.

The rearrangement joins TRBV2 to TRBJ2-1, with TRBD2 as a possible D gene (7 bases). Trimming cost V 3 bases and J 8 bases, with 14 bases left between them. Germline CDR1 reads SNHLY; CDR2 reads FYNNEI. This CDR3 is built from 14 residues. CDR3 in amino acids: CASSDGGPPDEQFF. CDR3 DNA: TGTGCCAGCAGTGACGGGGGGCCCCCGGATGAGCAGTTCTTC.